The entry that follows covers one T cell receptor beta chain sequence. The sample belongs to a study of OX40 agonist ivuxolimab in advanced cancers. Clones were read by immunoSEQ multiplex PCR, and TCRdb kept only the in-frame ones, dropping some. Counted here are 20,000 to 30,000 clones, over 60% occurring once; the ten biggest clones make up approximately 15%. Germline CDR1 reads LNHNV; CDR2 reads YYDKDF (reference sequence). This CDR3 has 16 residues. V was cut by 5 bases and J by 0 bases, with 14 bases left in between. The rearrangement uses TRBV15 and TRBJ1-3, with unresolved D. The TCR sequence derives from an adult with an advanced solid tumor such as melanoma, head and neck, liver or kidney cancer. Sequenced here: CD4+ or CD8+ T cells sorted from blood, sampled in a trial of the OX40 agonist ivuxolimab. CDR3: CATSEGGVFSGNTIYF. In DNA form, the CDR3 reads TGTGCCACCAGCGAGGGCGGGGTCTTCTCTGGAAACACCATATATTTT.